The T cell receptor beta chain under discussion was sequenced for a study of Ad26.COV2.S vaccination and SARS-CoV-2 variants. Study context: It was the COV1001 Ad26.COV2.S trial arm that included the donor. Ad26.COV2.S given intramuscularly, once or twice 56 days apart. Whole-study results and caveats: Similar non-spike TCR breadth was observed in recipients of vaccine and of placebo.

This CDR3 region has 13 residues. Trimming removed 0 bases at V and 10 bases at J, with 12 bases between. Germline V gene sequence: CDR1 MNHEY, CDR2 SVGAGI. TCRdb's table, derived via immunoSEQ multiplex PCR, lists solely in-frame clones and lacks some. The data contain about 480,000 clones, around 85% of them singletons. Treatment described: 15 to 20 received Ad26.COV2.S at low or high dose, single or two shots; 5 received placebo; per-sample allocation not given. Sample collection was performed on day 63 after the first vaccine or placebo injection. To note about this clone: What it binds is not known.

This receptor was identified in a person between 18 and 65 years old who received the Ad26.COV2.S COVID-19 vaccine or a placebo. The specimen was peripheral blood, collected in a trial of Ad26.COV2.S vaccine versus placebo. The rearrangement joins TRBV6-5 to TRBJ1-1; a weak D match, TRBD1 (5 bases). CDR3 protein: CASSYSGEGRAFF. CDR3 DNA sequence: TGTGCCAGCAGTTACTCCGGGGAGGGACGAGCTTTCTTT.